The clone carrying this T cell receptor beta chain was seen ten or more times. Its antigen is still unknown. The CDR3 spans 17 residues. The V gene's germline CDR1 is PRHDT and CDR2 FYEKMQ (reference sequence). V lost 4 bases, J lost 7 bases, and 13 bases stayed unmatched. The sample originates from a study of T cell repertoires in cytomegalovirus infection. Across the whole study: It was the public TCR beta signatures that indicated both CMV infection and matching HLA type. Findings and limits, study-wide: Accumulated public TCR beta family frequency recognized individuals carrying CMV together with the relevant HLA. In two of eight donors, the top clonotype was HLA-C-restricted CMV-specific.

MiXCR was run by TCRdb on the reads, yielding one entry per CDR3 protein. The profile shows around 230,000 distinct CDR3 sequences, under 8.5% of them singletons. V and J are TRBV13 and TRBJ2-2; 9 bases match TRBD1. Sequenced input: PBMCs. The TCR comes from a human donor in good health (CMV status not recorded). Some clones in this sample may be carry-over from other donors' samples. This chain's CDR3 is CASSSYRPGTGIGELFF. The DNA of the CDR3 is TGTGCCAGCAGCTCCTACCGCCCGGGGACAGGGATCGGGGAGCTGTTTTTT.